The subject of this entry is one T cell receptor beta chain. Its cognate antigen is unknown. CDR1 and CDR2 from the germline V gene are SGHNT and YENEEA. Trimming stripped 5 bases from V and 1 base from J, with 15 bases between. The CDR3 extends over 15 amino acids. This entry belongs to a study of shared clonotypes between healthy human individuals. Regarding the study as a whole: Shared across several donors were around 5% of the naive CD4 clonotypes.

Profiled with immunoSEQ multiplex PCR; TCRdb holds only in-frame clones, not every one. The table lists around 550,000 clones, 90% to 96% of them singletons. Sequenced material: naive CD4+ T cells sorted from blood. Noted subset: CD45RA+ positively selected. This TCR was sampled from a woman under 40 in good health. The chain carries TRBV11-3 and TRBJ2-7; no firm D call. The CDR3 spells CASSLRSGPSYEQYF. Written as DNA, the CDR3 is TGTGCCAGCAGCCTTAGGTCCGGCCCGTCCTACGAGCAGTACTTC.